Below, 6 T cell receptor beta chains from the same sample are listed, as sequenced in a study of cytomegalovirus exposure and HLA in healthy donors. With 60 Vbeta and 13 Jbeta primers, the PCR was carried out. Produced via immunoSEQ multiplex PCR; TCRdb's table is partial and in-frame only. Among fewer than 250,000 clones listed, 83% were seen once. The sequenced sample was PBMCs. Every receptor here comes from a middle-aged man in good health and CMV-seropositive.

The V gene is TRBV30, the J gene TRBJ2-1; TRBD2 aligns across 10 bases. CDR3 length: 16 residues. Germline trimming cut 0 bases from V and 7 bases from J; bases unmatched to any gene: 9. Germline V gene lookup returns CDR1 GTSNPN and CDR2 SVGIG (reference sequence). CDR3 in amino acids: CAWSVGASGRGNEQFF. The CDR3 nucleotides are TGTGCCTGGAGTGTAGGGGCTAGCGGGAGAGGTAATGAGCAGTTCTTC.

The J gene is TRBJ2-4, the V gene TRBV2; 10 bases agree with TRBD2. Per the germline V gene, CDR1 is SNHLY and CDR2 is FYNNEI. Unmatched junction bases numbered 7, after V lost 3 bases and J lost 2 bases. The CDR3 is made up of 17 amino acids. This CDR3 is CASSERVAGGSKNIQYF. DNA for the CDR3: TGTGCCAGCAGTGAGCGGGTAGCGGGAGGATCCAAAAACATTCAGTACTTC.

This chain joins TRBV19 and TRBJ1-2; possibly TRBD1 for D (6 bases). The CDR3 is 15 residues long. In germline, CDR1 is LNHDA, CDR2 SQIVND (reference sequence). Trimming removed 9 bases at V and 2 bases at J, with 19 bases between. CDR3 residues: CASSPERGANYGYTF. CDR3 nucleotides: TGTGCCAGCTCACCCGAGCGGGGGGCAAACTATGGCTACACCTTC.

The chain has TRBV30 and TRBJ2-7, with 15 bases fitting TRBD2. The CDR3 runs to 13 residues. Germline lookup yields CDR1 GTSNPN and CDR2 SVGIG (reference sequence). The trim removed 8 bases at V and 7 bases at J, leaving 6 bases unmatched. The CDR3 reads CAGLAGGPGEQYF. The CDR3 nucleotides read TGTGCCGGACTAGCGGGAGGGCCGGGAGAGCAGTACTTC.

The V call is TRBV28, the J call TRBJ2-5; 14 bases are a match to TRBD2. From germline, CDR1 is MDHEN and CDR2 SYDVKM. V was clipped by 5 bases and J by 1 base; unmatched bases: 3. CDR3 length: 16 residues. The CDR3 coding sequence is TGTGCCAGCAGTGGGACTAGCGGGAGTTCCCAAGAGACCCAGTACTTC. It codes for CASSGTSGSSQETQYF. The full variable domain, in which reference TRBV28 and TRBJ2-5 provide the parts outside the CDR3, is DVKVTQSSRYLVKRTGEKVFLECVQDMDHENMFWYRQDPGLGLRLIYFSYDVKMKEKGDIPEGYSVSREKKERFSLILESASTNQTSMYLCASSGTSGSSQETQYFGPGTRLLVL.

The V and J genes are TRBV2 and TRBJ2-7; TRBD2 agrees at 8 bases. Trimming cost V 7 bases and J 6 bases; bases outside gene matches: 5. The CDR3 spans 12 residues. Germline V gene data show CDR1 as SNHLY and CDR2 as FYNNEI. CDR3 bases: TGTGCCAGCAAGGAAGCGGGAGTCGAGCAGTACTTC. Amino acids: CASKEAGVEQYF.